These 12 T cell receptor beta chains were all obtained from the same sample, sequenced in a study of T cells after yellow fever vaccination. TCRdb used MiXCR to reprocess the 5' RACE reads, holding one entry per CDR3 protein. Here the sample spans some 390,000 distinct CDR3 sequences, roughly a sixth being singletons. The specimen was PBMCs, collected before the yellow fever booster vaccination. The source is a man aged 18 to 29 who received the YFV17D yellow fever vaccine.

This chain links TRBV9 with TRBJ2-3; D possibly uses TRBD1 or TRBD2 (6 bases each). Deletions cut 2 bases from V and 3 bases from J, with 10 bases between. Germline CDR1 and CDR2: SGDLS and YYNGEE. The CDR3 consists of 14 residues. CDR3 loop: CASSVIGGTDTQYF. Here the CDR3 DNA reads TGTGCCAGCAGCGTTATAGGGGGGACAGATACGCAGTATTTT. The whole variable domain, remainder taken from reference TRBV9 and TRBJ2-3, is DSGVTQTPKHLITATGQRVTLRCSPRSGDLSVYWYQQSLDQGLQFLIQYYNGEERAKGNILERFSAQQFPDLHSELNLSSLELGDSALYFCASSVIGGTDTQYFGPGTRLTVL.

This clonotype was seen repeatedly, ten times or more. V gene TRBV5-1 combines with J gene TRBJ2-3; no reliable D call. The CDR3 is made up of 13 amino acids. In germline, CDR1 is SGHRS, CDR2 YFSETQ. V lost 0 bases and J 6 bases, leaving 8 bases between the germline ends. The CDR3 protein is CASSLDGSDTQYF. The CDR3 nucleotides read TGCGCCAGCAGCTTGGACGGGTCGGATACGCAGTATTTT.

The V call is TRBV2, the J call TRBJ2-7, with D possibly matching TRBD1 (6 bases). V was shortened by 4 bases and J by 3 bases, with 19 bases between the two germline ends. This CDR3 has 16 amino acids. The germline V gene encodes CDR1 SNHLY and CDR2 FYNNEI. The CDR3 region is CASSGLRDTGLYEQYF. The CDR3 DNA sequence: TGTGCCAGCAGTGGCCTCCGGGACACGGGTCTCTACGAGCAGTACTTC.

This clonotype was seen only a few times. This chain uses TRBV20-1 with TRBJ2-7, with D possibly being TRBD1 or TRBD2 (5 bases each). Trimming left V 5 bases short and J 5 bases short, with 13 bases between. The CDR3 extends over 12 amino acids. Germline CDR1 is DFQATT and CDR2 is SNEGSKA (reference sequence). The CDR3 loop is CSAADPGHEQYF. CDR3 sequence (DNA): TGCAGTGCTGCTGACCCGGGGCACGAGCAGTACTTC.

This clonotype has a count of ten or more. The V gene is TRBV5-1, the J gene TRBJ1-2, with no clear D. V was pared by 0 bases and J by 7 bases, with 16 bases between. In germline, CDR1 is SGHRS, CDR2 YFSETQ. The CDR3 is 15 amino acids. The CDR3 DNA sequence: TGCGCCAGCAGCTTGGAGGTGGGAGCGGATAGTGGCTACACCTTC. Protein: CASSLEVGADSGYTF.

This clonotype was detected only a few times. The gene calls are TRBV7-9 and TRBJ1-5; D not certain. The CDR3 extends over 13 amino acids. V lost 8 bases and J 0 bases, leaving 8 bases between the germline ends. Germline V CDR1 and CDR2: SEHNR, FQNEAQ (reference sequence). The CDR3 bases are TGTGCCAGCGCCTTTAATAGCAATCAGCCCCAGCATTTT. This gives the protein CASAFNSNQPQHF. The whole variable domain, filled in from reference TRBV7-9 and TRBJ1-5, reads DTGVSQNPRHKITKRGQNVTFRCDPISEHNRLYWYRQTLGQGPEFLTYFQNEAQLEKSRLLSDRFSAERPKGSFSTLEIQRTEQGDSAMYLCASAFNSNQPQHFGDGTRLSIL.

This sequence joins TRBV4-1 and TRBJ2-4, with 8 positions matching TRBD1. From germline, CDR1 is MGHRA and CDR2 YSYEKL. V was pared by 3 bases and J by 8 bases, with 9 bases of the junction left unmatched. The CDR3 extends over 15 amino acids. The CDR3 region has the DNA TGCGCCAGCAGCCAGACCCGGACAGGGTGGGACATTCAGTACTTC. Translated, it gives CASSQTRTGWDIQYF.

The rearrangement joins TRBV21-1 to TRBJ1-2; the table gives TRBD1 as D, unverified against the DNA. TRBV21-1 has pseudogene status. The CDR3 totals 15 residues. The CDR3 coding sequence is TGTGCCAGCAGCGCCCCTCACCCATATAACTATGGCTACACCTTC. As protein: CASSAPHPYNYGYTF.

This clonotype was observed a few times. The rearrangement links TRBV12-3 or TRBV12-4 to TRBJ2-1; a weak D match, TRBD2 (5 bases). V gave up 3 bases and J gave up 7 bases, with 10 bases separating them. The CDR3 loop spans 13 amino acids. CDR3: CASSFGPGNEQFF. The CDR3 DNA reads as TGTGCCAGCAGTTTCGGGCCGGGGAATGAGCAGTTCTTC.

The rearrangement links TRBV6-4 to TRBJ2-5, with D tentatively TRBD2 (5 bases). Trimming took off 8 bases at V and 5 bases at J, with 9 bases between the two ends. The germline V gene encodes CDR1 MRHNA and CDR2 SNTAGT. CDR3 length: 11 amino acids. The CDR3 spells CASWEWETQYF. CDR3 DNA: TGTGCCAGCTGGGAGTGGGAGACCCAGTACTTC.

The chain joins TRBV4-2 to TRBJ1-2; D may be TRBD1 (5 bases). The CDR3 runs to 13 residues. The germline V gene encodes CDR1 LGHNA and CDR2 YNFKEQ. Between the trimmed V and J ends, which lost 0 bases and 7 bases, there was a span of 9 bases. The CDR3 here is CASSQDRQSGYTF. The DNA of the CDR3 is TGTGCCAGCAGCCAAGATCGACAGAGTGGCTACACCTTC.

This clonotype was seen a few times. J is TRBJ2-1 and V is TRBV6-5, with TRBD1 as a possible D gene (6 bases). V lost 8 bases and J 5 bases, leaving 22 bases between the germline ends. Looked up from germline, CDR1 is MNHEY and CDR2 is SVGAGI. The CDR3 is made up of 16 amino acids. The CDR3 loop is CASRQLQGEIDNEQFF. The CDR3 region has the DNA TGTGCCAGCCGACAGCTACAGGGTGAGATCGACAATGAGCAGTTCTTC.